This T cell receptor beta chain came from a study of T cell responses to AZD1222 COVID-19 vaccine. The study, taken as a whole, reports: Distributed over spike, vaccine-associated CD4 TCRs predominated at 160-218 and 743-854.

This clone was seen only a few times. Antigen specificity is unknown. Measured with immunoSEQ multiplex PCR; TCRdb has only the in-frame clones, and not every one. This table has about 94,000 clones, over 75% appearing once. Germline V gives CDR1 SGDLS, CDR2 YYNGEE. This CDR3 spans 15 amino acids. V was shortened by 0 bases and J by 9 bases, with 13 bases between the two germline ends. The TCR originated in an adult who received the AZD1222 COVID-19 vaccine. The sample here was peripheral blood, taken 28 days after the second AZD1222 dose. The genes are TRBV9 and TRBJ1-6, with a tentative D call TRBD1 (5 bases). DNA of the CDR3: TGTGCCAGCAGCGTAGGGAGGGGAGTAGGTTCACCCCTCCACTTT. Translation gives CASSVGRGVGSPLHF. Full variable domain (remainder filled in from reference TRBV9 and TRBJ1-6): DSGVTQTPKHLITATGQRVTLRCSPRSGDLSVYWYQQSLDQGLQFLIQYYNGEERAKGNILERFSAQQFPDLHSELNLSSLELGDSALYFCASSVGRGVGSPLHFGNGTRLTVT.